This T cell receptor (beta chain) originates from a study of cytomegalovirus exposure and HLA in healthy donors. CDR1 and CDR2 (germline): GTSNPN, SVGIG (reference sequence). Trimming shortened V by 0 bases and J by 5 bases, and 7 bases separated the two germline ends. The CDR3 consists of 12 residues. Primers included in the PCR were 60 Vbeta and 13 Jbeta primers. TCRdb's copy holds only in-frame clones and misses some; the assay was immunoSEQ multiplex PCR. The data contain some 110,000 clones, more than 65% of them singletons. Study-level results: With later analysis, a missense DCLRE1C variant became linked to TCR beta V- and J-gene trimming. The study assumed roughly uniform donor sequencing depth for presence/absence analyses.

This clone was seen a handful of times. Its cognate antigen is unknown. This receptor was obtained from a woman in her twenties or thirties in good health and CMV-seronegative. The chain uses TRBV30 and TRBJ1-1; D not certain. Sample: PBMCs. The CDR3 region has the DNA TGTGCCTGGAGTGTAACCGGGACTGAAGCTTTCTTT. It codes for CAWSVTGTEAFF.